This record looks at one T cell receptor (beta chain) sequence and its context. Its antigen is not yet known. The input lacks base qualities; no much larger clone sits a single base away. TCRbeta CDR3 regions were amplified from genomic DNA by means of the immunoSEQ Assay, a bias-controlled multiplex PCR. The original methods were these. The number of nucleated cells in each sample was estimated by amplification of reference gene primers within the assay. Sequence reads were collapsed and filtered to measure the absolute abundance of every unique TCRbeta CDR3 rearrangement. For each sample, productive Simpson clonality was calculated as the square root of Simpson's diversity index across productive rearrangements. This immuneACCESS table, as held by TCRdb, lists in-frame sequences with V and J called but not all clones. Of the missing ones, under half trace to an unresolved V gene in checked studies; the others have no known cause. V, J and clone size are those of that table, while D and trimming were read from the DNA. Across this sample there are about 140,000 clones, with around four fifths seen only once. The biggest ten clones account for about 4.3% of the sample.

These data originate in a study of blood T cell repertoires in COVID-19 (dated by TCRdb to the early 2020s). Background on the whole study: Samples covering the acute and convalescent phases of COVID-19 were provided by collaborators in the United States, Italy and Spain. The material from the prospective study consisted of cDNA or gDNA derived from T cells, B-cell-depleted T cells, or PBMCs. The sample metadata nearly always contained a de-identified subject ID, COVID-19 status, age in years and sex. Samples were obtained from the ongoing ImmuneRACE study (first 160 participants) and from 1,254 subjects provided by 6 global collaborators. Subjects who had been exposed to COVID-19, were actively infected with it, or had recovered from it provided the deeply sampled blood TCRbeta repertoires that made up the dataset. Where available, HLA class I and class II types were obtained from metadata supplied by the sample provider rather than from assay-based typing. The repertoires were made available in a free public database intended to serve as a resource for research on the immune response to SARS-CoV-2.

General conclusions and limits of the study: The amount of clinical and demographic metadata varied by source and participant and was provided uncurated.

Whole blood was collected in K2EDTA tubes by collaborating institutions according to the institutions' own protocols. For TCRbeta analysis, collaborators shipped samples as frozen whole blood, isolated PBMCs, or DNA extracted from either of those sample types. Including the terminal cysteine and phenylalanine, the CDR3 comprises 12 residues. The kept DNA is CDR3 alone, 36 bases in frame from the first base. Trimming takes 3 bases from V and 10 bases from J, and the germline ends sit 10 bases apart. Looking up the germline V gene (reference sequence) yields CDR1 LNHDA and CDR2 SQIVND. The TCR comes from a woman aged 80 or older with acute or convalescent COVID-19. The sequenced sample was peripheral blood. The rearrangement combines TRBV19 with TRBJ2-1; no D gene can be assigned with confidence. The CDR3 reads as follows: CASSIPTVEQFF. The nucleotides are TGTGCCAGTAGTATCCCGACTGTCGAGCAGTTCTTC.